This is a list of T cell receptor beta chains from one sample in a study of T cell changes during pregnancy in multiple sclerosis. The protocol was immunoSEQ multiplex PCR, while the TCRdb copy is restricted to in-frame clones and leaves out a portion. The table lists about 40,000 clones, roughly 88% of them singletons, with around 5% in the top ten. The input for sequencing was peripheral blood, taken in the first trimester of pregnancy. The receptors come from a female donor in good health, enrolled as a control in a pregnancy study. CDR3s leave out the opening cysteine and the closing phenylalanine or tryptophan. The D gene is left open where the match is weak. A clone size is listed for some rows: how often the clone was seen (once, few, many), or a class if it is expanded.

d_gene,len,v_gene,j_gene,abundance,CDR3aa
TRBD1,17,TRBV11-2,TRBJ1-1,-,ASSPESLRDRDQNTEAF
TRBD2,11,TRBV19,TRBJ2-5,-,ASSSTGGETQY
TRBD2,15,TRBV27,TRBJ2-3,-,ASRATGTSGRTDTQY
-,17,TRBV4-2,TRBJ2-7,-,ASSQVAPRRQAETPEQY
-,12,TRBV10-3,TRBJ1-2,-,AISESTRTHGYT
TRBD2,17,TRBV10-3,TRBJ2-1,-,AISDRGLAGGSSYNEQF
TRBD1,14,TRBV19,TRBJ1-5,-,ASSTHGTGVGQPQH
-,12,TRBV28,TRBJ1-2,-,ASSSGQLTYGYT
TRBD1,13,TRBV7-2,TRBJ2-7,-,ASTYGDSTSYEQY
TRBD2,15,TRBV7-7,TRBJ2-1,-,ASSSHSGPIGGGEQF
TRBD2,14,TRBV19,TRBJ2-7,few,ASSWGTSGSSYEQY
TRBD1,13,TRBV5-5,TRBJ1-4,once,ASSSPTGGWEKLF
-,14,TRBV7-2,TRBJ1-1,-,ASSRGAGGTNTEAF
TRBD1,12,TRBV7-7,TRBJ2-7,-,ASSPRQGVYEQY
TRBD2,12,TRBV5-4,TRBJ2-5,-,ASTTGGGQETQY
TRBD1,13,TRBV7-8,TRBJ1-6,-,ASSLGQGYNSPLH
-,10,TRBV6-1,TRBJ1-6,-,ASHGNRSPLH
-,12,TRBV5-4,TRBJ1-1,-,ASSLAEENTEAF
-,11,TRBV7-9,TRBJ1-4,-,ASSSVGAEKLF
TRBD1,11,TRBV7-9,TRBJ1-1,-,ASSTGGNTEAF
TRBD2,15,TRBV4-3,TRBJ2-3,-,ASSQDGASGGADTQY
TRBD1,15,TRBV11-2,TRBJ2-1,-,ASSAFPGQGDYNEQF
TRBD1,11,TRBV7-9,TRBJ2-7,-,ASSWDRTYEQY
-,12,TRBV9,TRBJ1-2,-,ASSALTGNYGYT
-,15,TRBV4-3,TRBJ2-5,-,ASSRGAAGVKRETQY
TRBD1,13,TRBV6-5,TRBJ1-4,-,ASSGGTGGNEKLF
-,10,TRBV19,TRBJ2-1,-,ASSIDRRSWL
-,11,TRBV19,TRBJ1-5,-,ASSSADRLNPH
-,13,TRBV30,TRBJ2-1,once,AWSVGSAGTVEQF
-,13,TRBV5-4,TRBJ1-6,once,ASSLRHGRDSPLH
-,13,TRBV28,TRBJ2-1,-,ASIPQGISYIEQF
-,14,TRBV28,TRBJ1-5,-,ASRLWGGGKNQPQH
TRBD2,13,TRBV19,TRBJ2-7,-,ASSIRASGSDEQY
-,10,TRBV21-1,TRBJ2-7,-,ASTTRTDEQY
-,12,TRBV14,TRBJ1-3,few,ASSRSAGGNTIY
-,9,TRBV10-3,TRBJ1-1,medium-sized,AIKEDTEAF
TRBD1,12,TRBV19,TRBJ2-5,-,ASSTTGGSETQY
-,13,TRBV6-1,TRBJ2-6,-,ASSERLGGANVLT
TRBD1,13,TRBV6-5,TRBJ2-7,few,ASSWGQDPTSEQY
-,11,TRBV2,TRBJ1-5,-,ASSERSYQPQH
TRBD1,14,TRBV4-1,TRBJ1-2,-,ASSQDAGGINYGYT
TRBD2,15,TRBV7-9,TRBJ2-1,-,ASSLSGLAGGPDEQF
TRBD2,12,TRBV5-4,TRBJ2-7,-,ASSLKGTTYEQY